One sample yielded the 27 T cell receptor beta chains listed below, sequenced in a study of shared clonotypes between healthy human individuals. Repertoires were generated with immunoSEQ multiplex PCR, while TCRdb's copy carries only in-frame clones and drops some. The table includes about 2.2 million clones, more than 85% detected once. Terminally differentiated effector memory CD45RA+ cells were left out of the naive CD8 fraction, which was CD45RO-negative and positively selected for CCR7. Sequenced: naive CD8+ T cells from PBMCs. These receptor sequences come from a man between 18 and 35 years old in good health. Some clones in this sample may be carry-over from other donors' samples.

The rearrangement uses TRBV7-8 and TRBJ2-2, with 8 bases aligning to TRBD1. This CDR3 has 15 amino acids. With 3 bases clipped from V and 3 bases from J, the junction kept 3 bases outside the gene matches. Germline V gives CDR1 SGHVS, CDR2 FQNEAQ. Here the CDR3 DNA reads TGTGCCAGCAGCTTGGCAGGGGGCTACACCGGGGAGCTGTTTTTT. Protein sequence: CASSLAGGYTGELFF.

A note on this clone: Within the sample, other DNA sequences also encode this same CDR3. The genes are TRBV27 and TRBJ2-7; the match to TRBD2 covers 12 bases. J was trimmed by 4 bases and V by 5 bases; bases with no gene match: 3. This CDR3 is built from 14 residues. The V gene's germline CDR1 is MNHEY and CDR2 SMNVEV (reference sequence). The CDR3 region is CASSGLAGGYEQYF. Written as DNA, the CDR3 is TGTGCCAGCAGTGGGCTAGCGGGAGGGTACGAGCAGTACTTC.

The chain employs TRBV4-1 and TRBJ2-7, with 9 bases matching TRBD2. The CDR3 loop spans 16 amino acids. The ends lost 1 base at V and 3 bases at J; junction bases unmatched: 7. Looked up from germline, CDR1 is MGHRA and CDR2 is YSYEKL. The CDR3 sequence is CASSQVEREANYEQYF. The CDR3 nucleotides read TGCGCCAGCAGCCAAGTCGAGCGGGAGGCCAACTACGAGCAGTACTTC.

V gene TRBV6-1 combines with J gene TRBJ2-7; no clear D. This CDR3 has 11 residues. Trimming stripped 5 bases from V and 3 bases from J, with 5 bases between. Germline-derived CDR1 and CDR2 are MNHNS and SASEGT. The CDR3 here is CASSYRYEQYF. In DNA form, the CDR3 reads TGTGCCAGCAGTTACCGCTACGAGCAGTACTTC.

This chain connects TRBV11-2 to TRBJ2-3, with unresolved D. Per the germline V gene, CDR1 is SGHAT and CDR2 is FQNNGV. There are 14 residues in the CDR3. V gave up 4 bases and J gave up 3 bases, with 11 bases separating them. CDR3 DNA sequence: TGTGCCAGCAGCTCGAGAGTTGAGACAGATACGCAGTATTTT. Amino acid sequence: CASSSRVETDTQYF. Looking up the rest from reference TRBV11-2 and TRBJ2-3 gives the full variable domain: EAGVAQSPRYKIIEKRQSVAFWCNPISGHATLYWYQQILGQGPKLLIQFQNNGVVDDSQLPKDRFSAERLKGVDSTLKIQPAKLEDSAVYLCASSSRVETDTQYFGPGTRLTVL.

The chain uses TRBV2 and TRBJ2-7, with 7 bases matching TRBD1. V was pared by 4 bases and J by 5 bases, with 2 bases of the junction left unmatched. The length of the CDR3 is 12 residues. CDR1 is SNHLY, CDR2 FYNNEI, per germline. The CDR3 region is CASSVDRDEQYF. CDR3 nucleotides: TGTGCCAGCAGTGTTGACAGGGACGAGCAGTACTTC. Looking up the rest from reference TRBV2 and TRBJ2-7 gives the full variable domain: EPEVTQTPSHQVTQMGQEVILRCVPISNHLYFYWYRQILGQKVEFLVSFYNNEISEKSEIFDDQFSVERPDGSNFTLKIRSTKLEDSAMYFCASSVDRDEQYFGPGTRLTVT.

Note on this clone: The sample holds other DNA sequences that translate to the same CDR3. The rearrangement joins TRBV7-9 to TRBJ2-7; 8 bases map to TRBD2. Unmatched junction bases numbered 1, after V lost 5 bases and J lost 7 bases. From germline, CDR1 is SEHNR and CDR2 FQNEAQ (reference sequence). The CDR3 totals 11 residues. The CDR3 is CASSASGEQYF. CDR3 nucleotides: TGTGCCAGCAGCGCTAGCGGGGAGCAGTACTTC.

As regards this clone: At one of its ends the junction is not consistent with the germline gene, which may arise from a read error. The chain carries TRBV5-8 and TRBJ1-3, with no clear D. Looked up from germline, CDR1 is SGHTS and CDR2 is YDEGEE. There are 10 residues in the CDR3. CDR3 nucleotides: TGTGCCAGCAGCTTTGGGATTGTAGGTTTT. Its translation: CASSFGIVGF.

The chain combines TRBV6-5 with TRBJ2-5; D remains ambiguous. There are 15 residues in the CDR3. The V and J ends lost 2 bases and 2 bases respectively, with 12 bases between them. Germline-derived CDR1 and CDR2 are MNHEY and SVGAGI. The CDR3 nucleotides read TGTGCCAGCAGTTACGGCATAGGTTGGCAAGAGACCCAGTACTTC. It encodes CASSYGIGWQETQYF.

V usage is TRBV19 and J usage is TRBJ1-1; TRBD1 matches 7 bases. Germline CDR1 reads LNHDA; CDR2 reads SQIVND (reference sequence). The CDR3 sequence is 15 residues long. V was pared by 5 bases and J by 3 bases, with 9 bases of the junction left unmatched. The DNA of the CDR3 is TGTGCCAGTAGTCCAAGACAGGGAAGTCACACTGAAGCTTTCTTT. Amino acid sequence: CASSPRQGSHTEAFF.

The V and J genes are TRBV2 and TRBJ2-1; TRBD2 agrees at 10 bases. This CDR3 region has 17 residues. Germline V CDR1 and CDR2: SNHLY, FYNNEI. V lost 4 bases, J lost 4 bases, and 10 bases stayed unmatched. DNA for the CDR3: TGTGCCAGCAGTGGATGGGGGGCTAGCGGGAGTTACAATGAGCAGTTCTTC. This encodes CASSGWGASGSYNEQFF.

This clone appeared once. The CDR3 sequence: CASSLSGLRGGYTF. CDR3 DNA sequence: TGTGCCAGCAGTTTATCGGGTCTCAGGGGTGGCTACACCTTC. The rearrangement links TRBV27 to TRBJ1-2, with a possible D match to TRBD1 (6 bases). There are 14 residues in the CDR3. In germline, CDR1 is MNHEY, CDR2 SMNVEV (reference sequence). The V and J ends lost 0 bases and 7 bases respectively, with 12 bases between them.

The DNA for the CDR3 is TGTGCCAGCAGCTTAGTCGTACGGAATCCTTACAATGAGCAGTTCTTC. Protein: CASSLVVRNPYNEQFF. The chain links TRBV7-2 to TRBJ2-1; no firm D call. The CDR3 spans 16 residues. V lost 1 base and J lost 4, with 14 bases in between. The germline CDR1 and CDR2 sequences are SGHTA and FQGNSA.

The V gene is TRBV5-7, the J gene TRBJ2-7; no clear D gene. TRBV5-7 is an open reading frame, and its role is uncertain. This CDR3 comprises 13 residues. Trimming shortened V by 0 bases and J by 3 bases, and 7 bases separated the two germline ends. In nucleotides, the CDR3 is TGTGCCAGCAGCTTGGCCGTCGACTACGAGCAGTACTTC. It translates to CASSLAVDYEQYF.

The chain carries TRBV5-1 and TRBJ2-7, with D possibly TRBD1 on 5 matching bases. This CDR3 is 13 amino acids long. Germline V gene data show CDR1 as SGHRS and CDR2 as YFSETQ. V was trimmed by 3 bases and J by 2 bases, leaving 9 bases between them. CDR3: CASSSGPAYEQYF. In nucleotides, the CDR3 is TGCGCCAGCAGCTCAGGGCCGGCCTACGAGCAGTACTTC.

CDR3 in amino acids: CASSLGSRNYEQYF. DNA for the CDR3: TGTGCCAGCAGCTTAGGGAGCAGAAACTACGAGCAGTACTTC. The rearrangement links TRBV11-3 to TRBJ2-7, with D hard to call. With 1 base removed from V and 3 bases from J, the gap between germline ends came to 10 bases. The germline gives CDR1 SGHNT, CDR2 YENEEA. The CDR3 covers 14 residues.

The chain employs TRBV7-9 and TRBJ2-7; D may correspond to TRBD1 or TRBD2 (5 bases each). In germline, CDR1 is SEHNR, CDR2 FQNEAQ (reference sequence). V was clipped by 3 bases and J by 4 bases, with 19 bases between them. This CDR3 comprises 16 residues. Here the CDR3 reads CASSFPPGTEDYEQYF. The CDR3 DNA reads TGTGCCAGCAGCTTCCCGCCAGGGACCGAAGATTACGAGCAGTACTTC.

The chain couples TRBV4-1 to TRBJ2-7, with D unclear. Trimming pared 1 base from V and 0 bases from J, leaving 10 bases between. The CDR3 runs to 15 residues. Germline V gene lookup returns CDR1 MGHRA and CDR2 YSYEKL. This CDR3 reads CASSQGGRSSYEQYF. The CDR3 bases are TGCGCCAGCAGCCAAGGAGGCAGGAGCTCCTACGAGCAGTACTTC.

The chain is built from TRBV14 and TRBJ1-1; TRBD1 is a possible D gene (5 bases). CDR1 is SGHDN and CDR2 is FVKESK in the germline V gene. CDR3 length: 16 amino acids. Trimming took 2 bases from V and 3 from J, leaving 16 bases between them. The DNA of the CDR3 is TGTGCCAGCAGCCAACTGTTCCAGGGAAGGGACACTGAAGCTTTCTTT. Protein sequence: CASSQLFQGRDTEAFF.

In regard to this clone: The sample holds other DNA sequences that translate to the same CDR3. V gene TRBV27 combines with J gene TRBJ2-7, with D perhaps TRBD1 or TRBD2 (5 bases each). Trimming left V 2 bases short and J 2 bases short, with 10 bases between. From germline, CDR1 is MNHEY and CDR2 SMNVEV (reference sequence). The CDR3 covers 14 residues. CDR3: CASSLRGAPYEQYF. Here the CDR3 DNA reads TGTGCCAGCAGTTTAAGAGGGGCCCCCTACGAGCAGTACTTC.

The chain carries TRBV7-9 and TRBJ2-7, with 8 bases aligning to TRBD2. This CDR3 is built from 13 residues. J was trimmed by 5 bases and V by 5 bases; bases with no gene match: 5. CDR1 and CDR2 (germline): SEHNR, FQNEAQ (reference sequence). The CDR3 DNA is TGTGCCAGCAGCACCAGCGGGAGCCACGAGCAGTACTTC. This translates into CASSTSGSHEQYF.

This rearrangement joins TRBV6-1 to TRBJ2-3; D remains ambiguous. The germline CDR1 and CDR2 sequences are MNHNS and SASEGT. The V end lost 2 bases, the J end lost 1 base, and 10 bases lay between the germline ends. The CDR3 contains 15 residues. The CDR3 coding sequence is TGTGCCAGCAGTGAAAATCCGGTAGGCACAGATACGCAGTATTTT. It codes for CASSENPVGTDTQYF.

The CDR3 region is CASSVNSGDLKADTQYF. The CDR3 coding sequence is TGTGCCAGCAGCGTTAATAGCGGGGACTTAAAGGCAGATACGCAGTATTTT. J is TRBJ2-3 and V is TRBV9; 8 bases line up with TRBD2. The V gene's germline CDR1 is SGDLS and CDR2 YYNGEE. CDR3 size: 17 residues. After removal of 2 bases from V and 4 bases from J, the junction contained 12 bases not matched to a gene.

As DNA, the CDR3 is TGTGCCAGCAGCTTTATCCTCGGCTATGGCTACACCTTC. Protein product: CASSFILGYGYTF. The rearrangement uses TRBV7-2 and TRBJ1-2; D ambiguous. Per the germline V gene, CDR1 is SGHTA and CDR2 is FQGNSA. The CDR3 consists of 13 residues. The V end lost 3 bases, the J end lost 4 bases, and 9 bases lay between the germline ends. Complete variable domain (other parts from reference TRBV7-2 and TRBJ1-2): GAGVSQSPSNKVTEKGKDVELRCDPISGHTALYWYRQSLGQGLEFLIYFQGNSAPDKSGLPSDRFSAERTGGSVSTLTIQRTQQEDSAVYLCASSFILGYGYTFGSGTRLTVV.

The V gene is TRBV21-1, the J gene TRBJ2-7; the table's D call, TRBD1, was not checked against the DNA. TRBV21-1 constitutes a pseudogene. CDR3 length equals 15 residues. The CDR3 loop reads CASSFPGQGNYEQYF. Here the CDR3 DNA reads TGTGCCAGCAGCTTTCCGGGACAGGGGAACTACGAGCAGTACTTC.

The CDR3 sequence is CASSPPGRGASEAFF. The CDR3 region has the DNA TGTGCCAGCAGCCCCCCTGGCAGGGGGGCTTCCGAAGCTTTCTTT. The rearrangement uses TRBV5-8 and TRBJ1-1; 7 bases agree with TRBD1. V gave up 4 bases and J gave up 8 bases; unmatched junction bases: 14. Germline V gene sequence: CDR1 SGHTS, CDR2 YDEGEE. The CDR3 is 15 amino acids.

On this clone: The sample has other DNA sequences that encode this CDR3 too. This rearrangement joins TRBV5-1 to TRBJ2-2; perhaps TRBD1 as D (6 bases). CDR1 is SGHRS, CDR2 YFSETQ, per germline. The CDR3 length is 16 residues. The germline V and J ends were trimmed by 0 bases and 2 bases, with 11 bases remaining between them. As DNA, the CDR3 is TGCGCCAGCAGCTTGGCCAGGACAGTAAACACCGGGGAGCTGTTTTTT. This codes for CASSLARTVNTGELFF.